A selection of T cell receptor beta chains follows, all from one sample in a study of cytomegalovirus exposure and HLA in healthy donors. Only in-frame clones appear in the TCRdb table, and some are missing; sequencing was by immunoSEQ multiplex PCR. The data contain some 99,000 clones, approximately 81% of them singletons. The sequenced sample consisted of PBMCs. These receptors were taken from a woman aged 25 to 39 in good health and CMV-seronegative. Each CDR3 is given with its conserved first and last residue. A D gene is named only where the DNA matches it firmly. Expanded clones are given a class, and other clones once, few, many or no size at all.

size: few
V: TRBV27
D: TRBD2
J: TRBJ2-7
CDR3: CASSLRTSGSLSYEQYF
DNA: TGTGCCAGCAGTTTACGCACTAGCGGGAGTTTGTCCTACGAGCAGTACTTC

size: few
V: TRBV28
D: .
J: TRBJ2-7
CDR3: CASSPPGTVSYEQYF
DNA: TGTGCCAGCAGCCCTCCTGGGACTGTCTCCTACGAGCAGTACTTC

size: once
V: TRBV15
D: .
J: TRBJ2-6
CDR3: CATSRGGWGEALLTF
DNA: TGTGCCACCAGCAGAGGGGGGTGGGGGGAGGCCCTCCTGACTTTC

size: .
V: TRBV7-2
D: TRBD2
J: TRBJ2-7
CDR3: CASSLAWTSVNEQYF
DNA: TGTGCCAGCAGCTTAGCTTGGACTAGCGTAAACGAGCAGTACTTC

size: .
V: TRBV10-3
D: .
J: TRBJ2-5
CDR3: CASRDSLSGETQYF
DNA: TGTGCCAGCCGAGATAGCTTGAGTGGAGAGACCCAGTACTTC

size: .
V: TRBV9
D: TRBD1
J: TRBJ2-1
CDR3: CASSQGQGPSEQFF
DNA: TGTGCCAGCAGCCAAGGACAGGGCCCGAGTGAGCAGTTCTTC

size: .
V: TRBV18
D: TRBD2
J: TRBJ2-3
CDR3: CASSSGLAGLDTQYF
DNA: TGTGCCAGCTCAAGTGGACTAGCGGGACTGGATACGCAGTATTTT

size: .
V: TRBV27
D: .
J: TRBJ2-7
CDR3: CASSSSTGSSYEQYF
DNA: TGTGCCAGCAGTAGCTCTACGGGTAGCTCCTACGAGCAGTACTTC

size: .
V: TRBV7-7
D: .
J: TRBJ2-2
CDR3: CASSLGGTGGELFF
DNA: TGTGCTAGCAGCTTGGGGGGTACTGGCGGGGAGCTGTTTTTT

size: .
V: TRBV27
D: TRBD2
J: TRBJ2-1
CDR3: CASSLTASGRNNEQFF
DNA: TGTGCCAGCAGTTTAACTGCTAGCGGGAGAAACAATGAGCAGTTCTTC

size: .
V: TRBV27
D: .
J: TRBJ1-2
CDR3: CASSPHGGNYGYTF
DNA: TGTGCCAGCAGCCCCCACGGGGGGAACTATGGCTACACCTTC

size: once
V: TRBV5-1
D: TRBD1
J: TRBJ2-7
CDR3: CASSKVRDSNSYEQYF
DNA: TGCGCCAGCAGCAAGGTCCGGGACAGTAACTCCTACGAGCAGTACTTC

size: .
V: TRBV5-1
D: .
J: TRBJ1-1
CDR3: CASSTRTGSQREAFF
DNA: TGCGCCAGCAGCACTCGAACCGGGAGCCAACGGGAAGCTTTCTTT

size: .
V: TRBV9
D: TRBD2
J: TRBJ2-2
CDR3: CASNPGGHTGELFF
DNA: TGTGCCAGCAATCCGGGAGGTCACACCGGGGAGCTGTTTTTT

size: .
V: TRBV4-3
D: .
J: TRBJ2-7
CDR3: CASSQEDLASTYEQYF
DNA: TGCGCCAGCAGCCAAGAAGATCTAGCGAGTACCTACGAGCAGTACTTC

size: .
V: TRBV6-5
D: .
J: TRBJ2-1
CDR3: CASSYYRDFYNEQFF
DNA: TGTGCCAGCAGTTACTACCGGGATTTCTACAATGAGCAGTTCTTC

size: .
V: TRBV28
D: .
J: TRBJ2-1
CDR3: CASSPSDNSYNEQFF
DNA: TGTGCCAGCAGTCCTTCGGACAACTCCTACAATGAGCAGTTCTTC

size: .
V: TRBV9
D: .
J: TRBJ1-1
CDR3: CASSEGGPSLGGGEAFF
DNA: TGTGCCAGCAGCGAGGGAGGCCCTTCTTTGGGTGGAGGTGAAGCTTTCTTT

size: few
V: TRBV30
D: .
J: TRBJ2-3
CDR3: CAWSVLETQYF
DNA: TGTGCCTGGAGTGTATTGGAGACGCAGTATTTT

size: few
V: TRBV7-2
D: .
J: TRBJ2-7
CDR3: CASNSLRRGEQYF
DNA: TGTGCCAGCAACTCACTCCGCCGGGGCGAGCAGTACTTC

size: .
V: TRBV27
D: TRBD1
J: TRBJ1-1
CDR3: CASKSGDRDFTEAFF
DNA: TGTGCCAGCAAATCCGGGGACAGGGATTTCACTGAAGCTTTCTTT